One TCR beta chain is described in this entry. Its antigen is not known. This entry belongs to a study of PD-L1 blockade in urothelial cancer. Study as a whole: Patients began atezolizumab, 1,200 mg intravenously every 3 weeks, in the mid-2010s. Males with bladder-origin urothelial cancer constituted most of the 29 patients.

Noted time point: peripheral blood 6 weeks after treatment start. The germline V gene has CDR1 SGHAT and CDR2 FQNNGV. This CDR3 has 13 residues. Unmatched junction bases numbered 4, after V lost 5 bases and J lost 7 bases. Produced via immunoSEQ multiplex PCR; TCRdb's table is partial and in-frame only. The data hold around 120,000 clones, with around 88% observed a single time. Whole-study findings and limits: Having blood TCR clonality under the median before treatment predicted better survival.

V is TRBV11-2 and J is TRBJ2-4; 8 bases line up with TRBD1. The clonotype originates from a man aged 55 to 70 with urothelial cancer. The sequences come from PBMCs, collected around atezolizumab (anti-PD-L1) treatment. This CDR3 is CASSPGQVNIQYF. As DNA, the CDR3 is TGTGCCAGCAGCCCGGGACAGGTGAACATTCAGTACTTC.